These 13 T cell receptor beta chains were sequenced from one sample in a study of read filtering for tumor transcriptome and immune sequencing. The library was built from 400 ng RNA with molecular barcoded adaptors for alpha/delta and beta/gamma chains. MiXCR, applied by TCRdb to the reads, yields one record per CDR3 protein. The data hold around 44,000 distinct CDR3 sequences, with around an eighth observed a single time. Sequenced material: a population of CD138-negative cells sorted from bone marrow. Receptors were obtained from a donor over 35 with multiple myeloma.

At least ten counts were recorded for this clonotype. Germline is not matched at one junction end, which may reflect a read error. The chain couples TRBV7-9 to TRBJ2-4, with 10 bases lining up with TRBD2. The CDR3 covers 13 residues. Germline values: CDR1 SEHNR, CDR2 FQNEAQ (reference sequence). This CDR3 reads CAGSTSGKDIQYF. DNA for the CDR3: TGTGCCGGCAGTACTAGCGGGAAGGACATTCAGTACTTC.

This clonotype was seen many times. This chain joins TRBV29-1 and TRBJ2-1, with 9 bases lining up with TRBD2. Unmatched junction bases numbered 2, after V lost 8 bases and J lost 3 bases. Germline assignment: CDR1 SQVTM and CDR2 ANQGSEA. The CDR3 runs 12 residues. CDR3 sequence reads: CSLTSGYNEQFF. The CDR3 nucleotides are TGCAGCCTGACTAGCGGCTACAATGAGCAGTTCTTC.

The table lists this clonotype with many counts. One junction end does not reproduce the germline sequence, and a read error may be involved. For the CDR3, the DNA is TGTGCCAGCAGTCACTCCTACGAGCAGTACTTC. Protein sequence: CASSHSYEQYF. The V call is TRBV6-2 or TRBV6-3, the J call TRBJ2-7; D is unclear. CDR3 length: 11 residues. Per the germline V gene, CDR1 is MNHEY and CDR2 is SVGEGT.

In this sample, this clonotype turned up many times. CDR3 in amino acids: CASSPNQSLTLHF. The CDR3 coding sequence is TGTGCCAGCAGCCCTAACCAGAGCTTAACCCTCCACTTT. The chain employs TRBV28 and TRBJ1-6; D is ambiguous. CDR3 length: 13 amino acids. The germline gives CDR1 MDHEN, CDR2 SYDVKM. V lost 6 bases, J lost 14 bases, and 17 bases lay in between.

The V gene is TRBV5-4, the J gene TRBJ2-7; 10 bases are shared with TRBD2. Germline V CDR1 and CDR2: SGHNT, YYREEE (reference sequence). J gave up 5 bases and V 1 base, and 6 bases lay outside the gene matches. CDR3 size: 15 residues. The CDR3 is CASSLSGLAYNEQYF. The CDR3 bases are TGTGCCAGCAGCTTGTCGGGACTAGCGTACAACGAGCAGTACTTC.

This clonotype was counted at least ten times. The chain is built from TRBV2 and TRBJ2-2; 7 bases agree with TRBD1. CDR3 length: 15 residues. Germline assignment: CDR1 SNHLY and CDR2 FYNNEI. The trim removed 6 bases at V and 0 bases at J, leaving 4 bases unmatched. CDR3 in amino acids: CASRAGTANTGELFF. The DNA for the CDR3 is TGTGCCAGCAGGGCCGGGACAGCGAACACCGGGGAGCTGTTTTTT. The full variable domain, completed using reference TRBV2 and TRBJ2-2, is EPEVTQTPSHQVTQMGQEVILRCVPISNHLYFYWYRQILGQKVEFLVSFYNNEISEKSEIFDDQFSVERPDGSNFTLKIRSTKLEDSAMYFCASRAGTANTGELFFGEGSRLTVL.

This clonotype has a handful of counts. Relative to the germline gene, one junction end is altered; a read error may explain this. V usage is TRBV7-2 and J usage is TRBJ2-2, with 7 positions matching TRBD1. Germline lookup yields CDR1 SGHTA and CDR2 FQGNSA. This CDR3 is built from 17 residues. The CDR3 nucleotides read TGTGCCGGCAGCTTAGCGAGAGTAGGGGGCGGCACCGGGGAGCTGTTTTTT. Translating it yields CAGSLARVGGGTGELFF.

The rearrangement joins TRBV7-2 to TRBJ1-5, with TRBD1 identical over 12 bases. The CDR3 consists of 14 residues. J lost 10 bases, V lost 5 bases, and 6 bases had no gene match. Germline loops: CDR1 SGHTA, CDR2 FQGNSA. Here the CDR3 reads CASSPGQGANPQHF. The CDR3 nucleotides read TGTGCCAGCAGCCCGGGACAGGGGGCAAATCCCCAGCATTTT.

The chain employs TRBV5-4 and TRBJ2-1; the match to TRBD1 covers 7 bases. The ends lost 4 bases at V and 8 bases at J; junction bases unmatched: 12. This CDR3 is built from 15 residues. The germline V gene encodes CDR1 SGHNT and CDR2 YYREEE (reference sequence). The CDR3 protein is CASSARQGMGDEQFF. In nucleotides, the CDR3 is TGTGCCAGCAGCGCCCGACAGGGCATGGGAGATGAGCAGTTCTTC.

This clonotype was picked up many times. One end of the junction fails to match germline, which may point to a read error. J is TRBJ1-2 and V is TRBV12-3 or TRBV12-4; possible D gene TRBD1, 5 bases. This CDR3 region has 11 residues. CDR3 protein: CASRGYIGHHF. CDR3 bases: TGTGCCAGCAGAGGTTACATTGGACATCACTTC.

This clonotype was detected ten times or more. The V call is TRBV5-1, the J call TRBJ2-2; D may correspond to TRBD1 or TRBD2 (5 bases each). The CDR3 covers 14 residues. V lost 2 bases and J lost 4, with 9 bases in between. Germline-derived CDR1 and CDR2 are SGHRS and YFSETQ. CDR3: CASSFEGSTGELFF. The CDR3 nucleotides read TGCGCCAGCAGCTTTGAGGGGTCCACCGGGGAGCTGTTTTTT.

A remark on this clonotype: This may be a read error: a much more frequent sequence differs by one nucleotide. The rearrangement joins TRBV18 to TRBJ2-7, with 11 positions matching TRBD2. The CDR3 is 15 amino acids. The V gene's germline CDR1 is KGHSH and CDR2 LQKENI. The CDR3 nucleotides are TGTGCCAGCTCACTGACTAGCGGGGAGACCTACGAGCGGTACTTC. It encodes CASSLTSGETYERYF.

The chain joins TRBV6-2 or TRBV6-3 to TRBJ2-1, with a tentative D call TRBD2 (5 bases). V was trimmed by 8 bases and J by 8 bases, leaving 25 bases between them. CDR1 is MNHEY, CDR2 SVGEGT, per germline. This CDR3 spans 16 amino acids. The CDR3 sequence is CASLTRTHRRVDEQFF. Here the CDR3 DNA reads TGTGCCAGCCTAACGAGGACTCACAGAAGGGTCGATGAGCAGTTCTTC.